This paragraph reports one TCR beta chain. Its antigen is undetermined. This specimen belongs to a study of cytomegalovirus exposure and HLA in healthy donors. Study overall: Drawn from HLA-typed donors, 80 million to 95 million unique TCRs were held in an early data release.

The V gene end was trimmed by 5 bases and the J gene end by 8 bases; junction bases not matched to a gene: 7. This CDR3 has 14 residues. Germline assignment: CDR1 MNHEY and CDR2 SMNVEV (reference sequence). General study findings and limits: The listing of 150 to 200 TCR beta chains classed them as cytomegalovirus-associated. It emerged from a later analysis that several of the most significant clusters appeared to be linked to common viral pathogens.

Researchers ran the PCR with 60 Vbeta and 13 Jbeta primers. TCRdb's copy holds only in-frame clones and misses some; the assay was immunoSEQ multiplex PCR. This sample has roughly 130,000 clones, with about four fifths found just once. Specimen: PBMCs. The chain combines TRBV27 with TRBJ1-4; 8 bases match TRBD1. The TCR sequence derives from a woman aged 40 to 50 in good health and CMV-seronegative. CDR3 in amino acids: CASSPGQGEEKLFF. Here the CDR3 DNA reads TGTGCCAGCAGTCCCGGACAGGGTGAAGAAAAACTGTTTTTT.